This T cell receptor (beta chain) came from a study of CD4 T cells in relation to SARS-CoV-2 and coronaviruses (dated by TCRdb to the early 2020s). Looking at the study overall: In the ViraFEST assay, PBMCs were cultured with antigen for roughly eleven days, after which TCR beta CDR3s were sequenced to identify clonal expansions specific to the antigen. An HIV-1 Nef peptide pool or a culture without peptide was used as the negative reference condition. Using patient-derived lymphoblastoid cell lines, the shared crossreactive spike epitopes were mapped to their HLA restriction. Memory CD4+ T cell crossreactivity between SARS-CoV-2 and common cold coronavirus spike proteins was assessed at the TCR clonotype level in the study. The Adaptive Biotechnologies TCR-sequencing kit was used for samples from three pre-COVID donors and for the naive versus memory experiments, whereas the other data were Illumina-based. A different TCR-beta assay, based on Illumina, was used to sequence expansion assays from other donors in the study. General study outcomes and caveats: Crossreactive clones showed significantly weaker SARS-CoV-2-driven expansion than monoreactive clones, consistent with antigenic imprinting. Crossreactivity analysis was centred on spike protein, so crossreactivity against other viral proteins was not assessed. Memory CD4+ clonotypes crossrecognizing SARS-CoV-2 and at least one common cold coronavirus spike were found in roughly 65% of donors. Small numbers of patients and of tested TCRs were a limitation of the study. Because no donor provided both pre-pandemic and post-infection samples, tracing the source of pre-existing responses was limited.

The germline V gene encodes CDR1 KGHSH and CDR2 LQKENI. The germline V and J ends show losses of 3 bases and 8 bases respectively, and no gene match explains 3 bases of the junction. Spanning cysteine to phenylalanine, the CDR3 consists of 14 amino acids. Only CDR3 DNA remains: 42 bases, in frame from the first base. The library was obtained by the immunoSEQ multiplex PCR assay. Concerning the study's data processing: During preprocessing, nonproductive sequences were removed, as were CDR3s that did not start with C, did not end with F or W, or were shorter than 7 amino acids. Antigen-specific clonotypes were called with the MANAFEST web app on the basis of expansion relative to the reference and to other culture wells. A clone counted as positive if significantly expanded in 2 of 3 replicate wells versus the reference culture at FDR below 0.05. A further requirement for positive clones was significant expansion compared with all other tandem wells, along with an odds ratio above 5. CDR3 homology was measured as pairwise Levenshtein distance, computed with the stringdist R package after trimming three terminal residues from each end. The clones in this table, taken by TCRdb from immuneACCESS, are in-frame only. Not every clone is retained; where verified, under half of the shortfall comes from an unresolved V gene, and the cause of the rest is unknown. V and J calls and clone size come straight from that table; D and trimming were deduced from the DNA. The sample table holds some 16,000 clones, of which over 60% were seen once. Jointly, the top ten make up approximately 30% of the sample.

In regard to this clone: The antigen it recognizes is unknown. The input lacks base qualities; no much larger clone sits a single base away.

CD4+ T cells from unexposed donors were collected before the COVID-19 pandemic (2011-2018). After around eleven days of culture, CD4+ T cells were isolated with the EasySep CD4+ T cell isolation kit. As cell number allowed, CD4+ T cells from unexposed donors were tested for reactivity to SARS-CoV-2 S and N and to four common cold coronavirus spike pools. PBMCs were cultured at approximately 2 million per well in IMDM supplemented with 5% human AB serum and 7.5 to 10 IU/ml IL-2. Half of the culture medium was replaced with fresh IL-2-containing medium on days 3 and 7. Each peptide culture condition was generally run in triplicate replicate wells. Leukapheresis product for the unexposed donors was bought commercially. Ficoll-Paque PLUS gradient centrifugation was used to isolate PBMCs from either whole blood or leukapheresis product. PBMCs were either cryopreserved at -140°C or used fresh in the expansion assay. The QIAamp Micro DNA Kit was used to extract genomic DNA from the CD4+ T cells.

The chain joins TRBV18 to TRBJ2-1; 11 of the junction bases match TRBD2. The material sequenced was CD4+ T cells from PBMCs, cultured in vitro. The origin of this receptor is a human donor in good health. The sequenced DNA is TGTGCCAGCTCACCCAAACTAGCGGGAGATGAGCAGTTCTTC. Its coded protein is CASSPKLAGDEQFF.